The 21 T cell receptor beta chains below come from one sample, sequenced in a study of molecular identifiers for immune sequencing clone quantification. TCRdb re-called the PCR reads with MiXCR, one entry per CDR3 protein. The table shows around 89,000 distinct CDR3 sequences, with 15% to 20% occurring only once. Material for sequencing was naive CD8+ T cells from blood, with Jurkat cell RNA spiked in. Indicated subset: FACS-sorted CD8+CD4-CCR7+CD45RA+ naive T cells. These receptor sequences come from a human donor in good health. Some libraries in this study had Jurkat cell RNA spiked in.

In this sample, this clonotype turned up many times. This sequence joins TRBV4-3 and TRBJ2-1, with 12 positions matching TRBD2. V shed 4 bases and J 0 bases; nucleotides not matched to a gene: 4. Germline loops: CDR1 LGHNA, CDR2 YSLEER. This CDR3 contains 17 residues. CDR3 bases: TGCGCCAGCAGCCGCGGACTAGCGGGACTCTCCTACAATGAGCAGTTCTTC. Translating gives CASSRGLAGLSYNEQFF.

This clonotype was observed many times. This sequence joins TRBV9 and TRBJ1-3; no definite D call. Trimming left V 0 bases short and J 0 bases short, with 10 bases between. This CDR3 comprises 16 residues. CDR1 is SGDLS, CDR2 YYNGEE, per germline. CDR3 sequence reads: CASSVGERPSGNTIYF. CDR3 in DNA: TGTGCCAGCAGCGTAGGCGAACGGCCCTCTGGAAACACCATATATTTT.

On this clonotype itself: At one boundary the junction diverges from the germline segment, which might be a read error. V usage is TRBV7-9 and J usage is TRBJ1-1, with TRBD1 matching 7 bases. This CDR3 is built from 16 residues. Germline V gene sequence: CDR1 SEHNR, CDR2 FQNEAQ (reference sequence). CDR3 nucleotides: TGTGCCAGCAGCTTACCCAAGGGGGCCGGGAACACCGAAGCTTTCTTT. It specifies CASSLPKGAGNTEAFF.

This clonotype was recorded only once. A much larger clonotype is one base distant, so this may be a read error. For the CDR3, the DNA is TGTGCCAGCAGCCCCTGGCCGGGACGGGGGGAGACCCAGTACTTC. It is translated as CASSPWPGRGETQYF. The chain has TRBV7-6 and TRBJ2-5; the D gene is possibly TRBD2 (6 bases). V was trimmed by 5 bases and J by 5 bases, leaving 18 bases between them. The CDR3 is 15 residues long. Germline V gene lookup returns CDR1 SGHVS and CDR2 FNYEAQ.

About this clonotype itself: This may arise from a read error, as a much more abundant clone is one base away. CDR3 nucleotides: TGCAGTGCTATTGATAGCGGGGGTTCCCTCTACAATGAGCAGCTCTTC. Translation gives CSAIDSGGSLYNEQLF. This chain joins TRBV20-1 and TRBJ2-1; 9 nucleotides align to TRBD2. The germline V gene has CDR1 DFQATT and CDR2 SNEGSKA (reference sequence). The CDR3 has 16 amino acids.

This clonotype was counted many times. The chain is built from TRBV19 and TRBJ2-1, with 7 bases aligning to TRBD2. The germline gives CDR1 LNHDA, CDR2 SQIVND (reference sequence). The CDR3 consists of 15 residues. V shed 3 bases and J 2 bases; nucleotides not matched to a gene: 4. The CDR3 loop reads CASSISAGAYNEQFF. CDR3 coding DNA: TGTGCCAGTAGTATTTCTGCGGGAGCCTACAATGAGCAGTTCTTC.

This clonotype was seen ten or more times. The chain joins TRBV12-3 or TRBV12-4 to TRBJ1-5; D gene ambiguous. Trimming took off 8 bases at V and 2 bases at J, with 10 bases between the two ends. CDR3 size: 13 residues. The CDR3 DNA reads TGTGCCAGCGGCGTTCCGGGCAATCAGCCCCAGCATTTT. Protein product: CASGVPGNQPQHF.

This clonotype was detected many times. This sequence joins TRBV12-3 or TRBV12-4 and TRBJ2-3; 9 bases align to TRBD2. The V segment lost 8 bases and the J segment 0 bases; nucleotides outside the gene matches: 9. CDR3 length: 16 amino acids. The CDR3 region has the DNA TGTGCCAGCGGAGTTTTAGCGGGAGTAAGCACAGATACGCAGTATTTT. The encoded protein is CASGVLAGVSTDTQYF.

This clonotype was recorded a few times. The chain employs TRBV27 and TRBJ2-3; D call uncertain. Trimming stripped 3 bases from V and 4 bases from J, with 8 bases between. The CDR3 runs to 13 residues. In germline, CDR1 is MNHEY, CDR2 SMNVEV (reference sequence). The CDR3 loop is CASSLSVSDTQYF. The CDR3 DNA follows: TGTGCCAGCAGTTTGAGTGTCTCAGATACGCAGTATTTT.

This clonotype was seen many times. This chain links TRBV9 with TRBJ2-3; 9 positions match TRBD2. This CDR3 contains 15 residues. Germline V gene data show CDR1 as SGDLS and CDR2 as YYNGEE. V was clipped by 0 bases and J by 1 base; unmatched bases: 0. CDR3 sequence: CASSVGLAGTDTQYF. The CDR3 nucleotides read TGTGCCAGCAGCGTAGGACTAGCGGGCACAGATACGCAGTATTTT.

This clonotype has ten or more counts. The chain uses TRBV2 and TRBJ2-1; D call uncertain. The germline V and J ends were trimmed by 7 bases and 4 bases, with 5 bases remaining between them. The CDR3 extends over 11 amino acids. The germline V gene encodes CDR1 SNHLY and CDR2 FYNNEI. The CDR3 region has the DNA TGTGCCAGCACCGAATACAATGAGCAGTTCTTC. Protein: CASTEYNEQFF. The variable domain in full, with the rest retrieved from reference TRBV2 and TRBJ2-1, is EPEVTQTPSHQVTQMGQEVILRCVPISNHLYFYWYRQILGQKVEFLVSFYNNEISEKSEIFDDQFSVERPDGSNFTLKIRSTKLEDSAMYFCASTEYNEQFFGPGTRLTVL.

This clonotype has at least ten counts. The rearrangement joins TRBV7-9 to TRBJ2-2; 7 bases map to TRBD1. Trimming took 5 bases from V and 0 from J; bases not matched to a gene: 15. Germline values: CDR1 SEHNR, CDR2 FQNEAQ (reference sequence). The CDR3 runs to 19 residues. CDR3: CASSLPNGQAPPNTGELFF. The CDR3 nucleotides read TGTGCCAGCAGCCTCCCGAACGGACAGGCCCCCCCGAACACCGGGGAGCTGTTTTTT.

J is TRBJ1-5 and V is TRBV3-1; D gene uncertain. V lost 0 bases and J 9 bases, leaving 9 bases between the germline ends. The germline V gene has CDR1 LGHDT and CDR2 YNNKEL (reference sequence). This CDR3 has 13 amino acids. The chain's CDR3 is CASSQDRGWPQHF. In DNA form, the CDR3 reads TGTGCCAGCAGCCAAGATCGTGGGTGGCCCCAGCATTTT.

Many counts were recorded for this clonotype. The CDR3 region has the DNA TGTGCCAGCAGCCAATACAGGGATTCTTCTCTCACAGATACGCAGTATTTT. This sequence encodes CASSQYRDSSLTDTQYF. V is TRBV3-1 and J is TRBJ2-3; possibly TRBD1 for D (6 bases). V was clipped by 2 bases and J by 2 bases, with 17 bases between them. The CDR3 is 17 residues long. In germline, CDR1 is LGHDT, CDR2 YNNKEL (reference sequence).

This clonotype has just a few counts. This is likely a read error, given that the CDR3 carries no conserved phenylalanine or tryptophan at its end. The V call is TRBV20-1, the J call TRBJ1-6; no reliable D call. V was shortened by 0 bases and J by 0 bases, with 15 bases between the two germline ends. The CDR3 has 18 amino acids. In germline, CDR1 is DFQATT, CDR2 SNEGSKA (reference sequence). The CDR3 loop is CSARDHGRTSSYNSPLHL. In nucleotides, the CDR3 is TGCAGTGCTAGAGATCACGGCAGGACGAGCTCCTATAATTCACCCCTCCACCTT.

This clonotype came up many times. This chain joins TRBV6-2 or TRBV6-3 and TRBJ1-1; D perhaps matches TRBD1 (6 bases). The germline V and J ends were trimmed by 3 bases and 8 bases, with 10 bases remaining between them. The CDR3 totals 12 residues. Germline V gives CDR1 MNHEY, CDR2 SVGEGT. This CDR3 is CASSYWGAEAFF. CDR3 sequence (DNA): TGTGCCAGCAGTTATTGGGGGGCGGAAGCTTTCTTT.

This clonotype was observed once. V usage is TRBV29-1 and J usage is TRBJ2-7, with 9 bases identical to TRBD2. The V and J ends lost 1 base and 6 bases, in that order; junction bases with no gene match: 10. CDR1 SQVTM and CDR2 ANQGSEA come from the germline V gene. The CDR3 spans 15 residues. The CDR3 region has the DNA TGCAGCGTTGAAGCGGGCGGGAGGGCCTTTATCGAGCAGTACTTC. It is translated as CSVEAGGRAFIEQYF.

To note about this clonotype: One base away lies a much larger clone, so this may be a sequencing read error. V usage is TRBV3-1 and J usage is TRBJ2-7; 8 nucleotides match TRBD2. From germline, CDR1 is LGHDT and CDR2 YNNKEL (reference sequence). The CDR3 consists of 18 residues. V shed 2 bases and J 4 bases; nucleotides not matched to a gene: 16. CDR3 nucleotide sequence: TGTGCCAGCAGCCAATCCGGGACTGGCGGGGGGCCGGGTTACGAGCAGTACTTC. Translating it yields CASSQSGTGGGPGYEQYF.

This clonotype occurred many times. The chain links TRBV9 to TRBJ1-1, with TRBD1 matching over 8 bases. Germline CDR1 reads SGDLS; CDR2 reads YYNGEE. J gave up 1 base and V 2 bases, and 4 bases lay outside the gene matches. The CDR3 length is 15 residues. CDR3: CASSVLQGENTEAFF. As DNA, the CDR3 is TGTGCCAGCAGCGTTTTACAGGGGGAGAACACTGAAGCTTTCTTT.

This clonotype has at least ten counts. The J gene is TRBJ2-1, the V gene TRBV6-2 or TRBV6-3; D might be TRBD2 (5 bases). The CDR3 totals 14 residues. In germline, CDR1 is MNHEY, CDR2 SVGEGT. The V and J ends lost 6 bases and 5 bases respectively, with 14 bases between them. Here the CDR3 reads CASRQSGRDNEQFF. CDR3 in DNA: TGTGCCAGCAGACAATCGGGAAGGGACAATGAGCAGTTCTTC.

This clonotype appeared many times. This chain connects TRBV6-6 to TRBJ1-4; TRBD1 might be the D (6 bases). Looked up from germline, CDR1 is MNHNY and CDR2 is SVGAGI (reference sequence). V lost 4 bases, J lost 6 bases, and 12 bases lay in between. This CDR3 contains 14 residues. The CDR3 sequence is CASSLTGTHEKLFF. The CDR3 DNA reads TGTGCCAGCAGTTTGACAGGTACCCATGAAAAACTGTTTTTT.